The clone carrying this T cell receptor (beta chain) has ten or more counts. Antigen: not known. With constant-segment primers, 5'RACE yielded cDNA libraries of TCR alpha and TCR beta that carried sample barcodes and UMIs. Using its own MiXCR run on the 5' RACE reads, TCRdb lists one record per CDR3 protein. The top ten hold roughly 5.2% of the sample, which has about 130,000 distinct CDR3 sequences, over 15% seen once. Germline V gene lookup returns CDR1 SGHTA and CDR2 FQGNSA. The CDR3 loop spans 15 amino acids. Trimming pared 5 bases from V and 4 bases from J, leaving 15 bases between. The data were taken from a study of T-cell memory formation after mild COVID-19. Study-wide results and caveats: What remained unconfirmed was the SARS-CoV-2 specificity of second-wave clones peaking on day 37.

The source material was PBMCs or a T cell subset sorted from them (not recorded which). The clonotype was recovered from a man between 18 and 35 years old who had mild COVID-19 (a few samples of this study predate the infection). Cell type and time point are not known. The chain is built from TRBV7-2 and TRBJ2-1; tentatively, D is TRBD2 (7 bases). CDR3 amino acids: CASSRGGGKYNEQFF. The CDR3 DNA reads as TGTGCCAGCAGCCGCGGGGGCGGGAAATACAATGAGCAGTTCTTC.